The 27 T cell receptor beta chains listed next were all sequenced from one sample in a study of CD8 T cells in ankylosing spondylitis. Using its own MiXCR run on the 5' RACE reads, TCRdb lists one record per CDR3 protein. The sample gives some 30,000 distinct CDR3 sequences, 14% of which show up once; 36% is in the top ten. Sequenced: blood. These receptors all stem from a male donor with ankylosing spondylitis or in good health (not recorded which).

The V gene is TRBV5-1, the J gene TRBJ1-4; 7 positions match TRBD1. CDR3 length: 14 residues. The ends lost 0 bases at V and 8 bases at J; junction bases unmatched: 4. Germline V gene lookup returns CDR1 SGHRS and CDR2 YFSETQ. DNA for the CDR3: TGCGCCAGCAGCTTGGGAGGGGGCGAGGAAAAACTGTTTTTT. It encodes CASSLGGGEEKLFF.

This clonotype came up many times. The V and J genes are TRBV7-9 and TRBJ2-1; 11 bases are a match to TRBD2. V lost 5 bases and J lost 6; bases outside the gene matches: 6. The CDR3 runs 15 residues. From germline, CDR1 is SEHNR and CDR2 FQNEAQ (reference sequence). CDR3 nucleotides: TGTGCCAGCAGCGATCGACTAGCGGGGCTCAATGAGCAGTTCTTC. This translates into CASSDRLAGLNEQFF.

The chain employs TRBV15 and TRBJ2-3; a possible D gene is TRBD2 (5 bases). The CDR3 consists of 14 residues. Per the germline V gene, CDR1 is LNHNV and CDR2 is YYDKDF (reference sequence). V dropped 1 base and J dropped 2 bases, with 7 bases sitting between them. In nucleotides, the CDR3 is TGTGCCACCAGCAGAGGCCGGGACACAGATACGCAGTATTTT. This translates into CATSRGRDTDTQYF.

The sample holds a few counts of this clonotype. The chain links TRBV5-1 to TRBJ2-3; no clear D gene. With 4 bases removed from V and 5 bases from J, the gap between germline ends came to 8 bases. Germline V lookup: CDR1 SGHRS, CDR2 YFSETQ. The length of the CDR3 is 12 residues. This CDR3 is CASSRVQDTQYF. The CDR3 bases are TGCGCCAGCAGCAGAGTTCAAGATACGCAGTATTTT.

V gene TRBV29-1 combines with J gene TRBJ2-6; weak D call: TRBD2 (5 bases). Deletions cut 6 bases from V and 0 bases from J, with 15 bases between. The germline CDR1 and CDR2 sequences are SQVTM and ANQGSEA. The CDR3 is 16 amino acids. CDR3 bases: TGCAGCGTCCTAGCAGGCAGCCGCTCTGGGGCCAACGTCCTGACTTTC. Translation gives CSVLAGSRSGANVLTF.

In this sample, this clonotype turned up a few times. J is TRBJ2-2 and V is TRBV5-5; D might be TRBD1 (5 bases). V lost 1 base and J lost 1, with 8 bases in between. This CDR3 comprises 15 residues. Germline CDR1 and CDR2: SGHKS and YYEKEE (reference sequence). CDR3 coding DNA: TGTGCCAGCAGCTTGTTAGGACAGAACACCGGGGAGCTGTTTTTT. Its translation: CASSLLGQNTGELFF.

This clonotype was observed a handful of times. This chain joins TRBV7-6 and TRBJ1-4; no clear D. The germline gives CDR1 SGHVS, CDR2 FNYEAQ. CDR3 length equals 13 residues. Trimming took off 0 bases at V and 3 bases at J, with 2 bases between the two ends. Here the CDR3 reads CASSLAPNEKLFF. CDR3 coding DNA: TGTGCCAGCAGCTTAGCCCCTAATGAAAAACTGTTTTTT.

This clonotype appeared a few times. V gene TRBV28 combines with J gene TRBJ2-2, with unresolved D. Per germline, CDR1 MDHEN and CDR2 SYDVKM. The V and J ends lost 6 bases and 4 bases respectively, with 18 bases between them. CDR3 length equals 16 residues. CDR3 DNA sequence: TGTGCCAGCAGCCCCCCCCGGCTCCAAGGCACCGGGGAGCTGTTTTTT. This translates into CASSPPRLQGTGELFF.

The chain has TRBV29-1 and TRBJ2-3, with D tentatively TRBD1 or TRBD2 (5 bases each). The CDR3 loop spans 13 amino acids. V was pared by 6 bases and J by 2 bases, with 12 bases between. Germline loops: CDR1 SQVTM, CDR2 ANQGSEA. As DNA, the CDR3 is TGCAGCGTGGGCCGGGACCTCACAGATACGCAGTATTTT. Translation gives CSVGRDLTDTQYF.

This clonotype was picked up many times. The junction departs from germline at one end; a sequencing error may be responsible. The chain carries TRBV7-2 and TRBJ2-5; TRBD2 might be the D (5 bases). Germline V gene lookup returns CDR1 SGHTA and CDR2 FQGNSA. The CDR3 totals 13 residues. The CDR3 coding sequence is TGTGCCAGCAGTTTAGTAAGAGGGGAGACCCAGTACTTC. Translating it yields CASSLVRGETQYF.

This sequence joins TRBV5-1 and TRBJ2-1; 9 nucleotides match TRBD2. The trim removed 0 bases at V and 8 bases at J, leaving 15 bases unmatched. Looked up from germline, CDR1 is SGHRS and CDR2 is YFSETQ. This CDR3 is 18 amino acids long. CDR3 region: CASSLGPPGGGAVYEQFF. In nucleotides, the CDR3 is TGCGCCAGCAGCTTGGGCCCCCCGGGCGGGGGGGCAGTCTATGAGCAGTTCTTC.

The genes are TRBV20-1 and TRBJ2-7; 14 bases are a match to TRBD2. The germline V gene has CDR1 DFQATT and CDR2 SNEGSKA (reference sequence). J gave up 2 bases and V 6 bases, and 3 bases lay outside the gene matches. This CDR3 comprises 14 residues. The CDR3 is CSARTSGRPYEQYF. DNA of the CDR3: TGCAGTGCAAGGACTAGCGGGAGGCCCTACGAGCAGTACTTC.

This clonotype appeared a few times. The chain uses TRBV7-9 and TRBJ1-5, with D uncertain. V lost 1 base and J lost 6, with 4 bases in between. The CDR3 is 12 amino acids. In germline, CDR1 is SEHNR, CDR2 FQNEAQ (reference sequence). The CDR3 reads CASSLGIQPQHF. The CDR3 coding sequence is TGTGCCAGCAGCTTAGGAATTCAGCCCCAGCATTTT.

The J gene is TRBJ2-1, the V gene TRBV19; the match to TRBD1 covers 10 bases. Germline CDR1 LNHDA, CDR2 SQIVND (reference sequence). J gave up 8 bases and V 3 bases, and 7 bases lay outside the gene matches. The CDR3 is 15 amino acids. The CDR3 sequence is CASSMGTGAGDEQFF. The CDR3 coding sequence is TGTGCCAGTAGTATGGGGACAGGGGCCGGCGATGAGCAGTTCTTC.

This clonotype was recorded a few times. V and J are TRBV7-3 and TRBJ1-1; D gene ambiguous. The CDR3 runs to 13 residues. V gave up 2 bases and J gave up 5 bases, with 9 bases separating them. Germline CDR1 reads SGHTA; CDR2 reads FQGTGA. The CDR3 DNA reads as TGTGCCAGCAGCTTAGATTTGAGAACTGAAGCTTTCTTT. It is translated as CASSLDLRTEAFF.

J is TRBJ2-5 and V is TRBV28; D is tentatively TRBD1 or TRBD2 (6 bases each). The CDR3 totals 15 residues. V shed 6 bases and J shed 1 base, with 15 bases lying between them. CDR1 is MDHEN, CDR2 SYDVKM, per germline. CDR3 sequence reads: CASSPGGQLQETQYF. CDR3 nucleotide sequence: TGTGCCAGCAGCCCTGGGGGGCAGCTCCAAGAGACCCAGTACTTC.

The J gene is TRBJ2-2, the V gene TRBV28; 8 nucleotides line up with TRBD1. V was pared by 5 bases and J by 1 base, with 6 bases of the junction left unmatched. The germline V gene encodes CDR1 MDHEN and CDR2 SYDVKM. CDR3 size: 16 residues. The CDR3 nucleotides read TGTGCCAGCAGTATGAGGACAGGGCGGAACACCGGGGAGCTGTTTTTT. It translates to CASSMRTGRNTGELFF.

The J gene is TRBJ2-3, the V gene TRBV29-1; weak D call: TRBD1 (6 bases). Deletions cut 4 bases from V and 2 bases from J, with 10 bases between. The CDR3 runs to 13 residues. Germline V CDR1 and CDR2: SQVTM, ANQGSEA. CDR3 sequence reads: CSVGAGVTDTQYF. The CDR3 nucleotides read TGCAGCGTTGGGGCAGGGGTCACAGATACGCAGTATTTT.

This clonotype turned up a few times. This chain connects TRBV12-3 or TRBV12-4 to TRBJ2-2; 8 nucleotides match TRBD2. The junction had 7 bases not matched to a gene; V was cut back by 3 bases and J by 7 bases. This CDR3 is 15 amino acids long. This CDR3 reads CASSFSGSNGGELFF. The CDR3 DNA reads TGTGCCAGCAGTTTCAGCGGGAGCAATGGCGGGGAGCTGTTTTTT.

This clonotype was observed a few times. The chain recombines TRBV5-1 with TRBJ2-1, with 12 bases that match TRBD2. Germline V gives CDR1 SGHRS, CDR2 YFSETQ. This CDR3 spans 16 amino acids. V trimming: 4 bases; J trimming: 7 bases; junction bases outside the gene matches: 9. The CDR3, as DNA: TGCGCCAGCAGCGGGACTAGCGGGTCCCGACTAAATGAGCAGTTCTTC. Protein product: CASSGTSGSRLNEQFF.

The J gene is TRBJ2-2, the V gene TRBV7-2, with a tentative D call TRBD1 (6 bases). The CDR3 is 16 amino acids. The germline gives CDR1 SGHTA, CDR2 FQGNSA. V lost 3 bases and J lost 2, with 13 bases in between. CDR3 sequence (DNA): TGTGCCAGCAGCTTTGGGGCAGGGGAAAACACCGGGGAGCTGTTTTTT. It translates to CASSFGAGENTGELFF.

This clonotype was recorded a few times. The chain recombines TRBV20-1 with TRBJ2-7; 11 bases map to TRBD1. CDR1 is DFQATT and CDR2 is SNEGSKA in the germline V gene (reference sequence). V shed 2 bases and J 0 bases; nucleotides not matched to a gene: 3. The CDR3 contains 15 residues. The CDR3 sequence is CSARPGTGGSYEQYF. CDR3 DNA: TGCAGTGCTAGACCTGGGACAGGGGGCTCCTACGAGCAGTACTTC.

This clonotype has more than one count but fewer than ten. The chain has TRBV29-1 and TRBJ2-3, with 13 bases aligning to TRBD2. The CDR3 length is 16 residues. The V gene end was trimmed by 3 bases and the J gene end by 2 bases; junction bases not matched to a gene: 5. In germline, CDR1 is SQVTM, CDR2 ANQGSEA. The CDR3 loop reads CSVDKGLAGITDTQYF. CDR3 coding DNA: TGCAGCGTTGACAAGGGACTAGCGGGAATCACAGATACGCAGTATTTT.

The CDR3 loop reads CASSYPRIQETQYF. CDR3 coding DNA: TGTGCCAGCAGTTATCCACGGATTCAAGAGACCCAGTACTTC. The chain employs TRBV5-5 and TRBJ2-5; D not certain. V gave up 5 bases and J gave up 2 bases, with 13 bases separating them. The CDR3 has 14 residues. Per the germline V gene, CDR1 is SGHKS and CDR2 is YYEKEE (reference sequence).

This rearrangement joins TRBV25-1 to TRBJ1-4, with 7 nucleotides matching TRBD1. Trimming at V came to 1 base and at J to 8 bases, leaving 7 bases not matched to a gene. The CDR3 has 15 amino acids. CDR1 is MGHDK, CDR2 SYGVNS, per germline. CDR3 protein: CASSEWGPTGEKLFF. For the CDR3, the DNA is TGTGCCAGCAGTGAATGGGGTCCGACAGGGGAAAAACTGTTTTTT.

This clonotype was seen only a few times. J is TRBJ2-3 and V is TRBV20-1; 9 bases are a match to TRBD1. From germline, CDR1 is DFQATT and CDR2 SNEGSKA (reference sequence). The CDR3 runs 17 residues. Trimming took 6 bases from V and 0 from J; bases not matched to a gene: 13. The CDR3 bases are TGCAGTGCGGGGGGACAGGGAGGATTTTCTAGCACAGATACGCAGTATTTT. Protein: CSAGGQGGFSSTDTQYF.

J is TRBJ1-6 and V is TRBV4-2; D call uncertain. V dropped 0 bases and J dropped 9 bases, with 3 bases sitting between them. In germline, CDR1 is LGHNA, CDR2 YNFKEQ. The CDR3 has 12 residues. The CDR3 DNA reads as TGTGCCAGCAGCCAAGATAGTTCACCCCTCCACTTT. Translation gives CASSQDSSPLHF.